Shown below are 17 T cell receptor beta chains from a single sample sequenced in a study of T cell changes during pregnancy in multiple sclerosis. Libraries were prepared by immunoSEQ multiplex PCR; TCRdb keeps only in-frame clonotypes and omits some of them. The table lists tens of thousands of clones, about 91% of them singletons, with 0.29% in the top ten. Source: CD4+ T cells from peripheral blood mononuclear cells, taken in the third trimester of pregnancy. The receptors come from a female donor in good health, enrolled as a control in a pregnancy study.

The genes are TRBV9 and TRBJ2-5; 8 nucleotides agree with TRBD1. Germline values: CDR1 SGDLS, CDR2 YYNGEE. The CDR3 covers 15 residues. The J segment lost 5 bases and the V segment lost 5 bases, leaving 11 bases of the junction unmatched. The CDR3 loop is CASSASGTGVETQYF. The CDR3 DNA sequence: TGTGCCAGCAGTGCATCCGGGACAGGAGTGGAGACCCAGTACTTC.

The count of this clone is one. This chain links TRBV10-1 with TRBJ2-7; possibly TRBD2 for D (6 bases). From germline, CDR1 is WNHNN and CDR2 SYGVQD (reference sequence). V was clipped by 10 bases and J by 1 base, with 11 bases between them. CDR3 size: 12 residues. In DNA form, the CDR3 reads TGCGCCACCGGGAGAGGGTCCTACGAGCAGTACTTC. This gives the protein CATGRGSYEQYF.

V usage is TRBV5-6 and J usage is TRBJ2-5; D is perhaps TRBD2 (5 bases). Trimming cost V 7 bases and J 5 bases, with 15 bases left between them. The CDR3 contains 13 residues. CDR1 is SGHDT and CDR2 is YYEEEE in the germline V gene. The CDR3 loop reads CASVPGMGETQYF. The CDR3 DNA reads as TGTGCCAGCGTTCCGGGGATGGGGGAGACCCAGTACTTC. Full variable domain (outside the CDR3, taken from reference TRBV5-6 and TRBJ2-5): DAGVTQSPTHLIKTRGQQVTLRCSPKSGHDTVSWYQQALGQGPQFIFQYYEEEERQRGNFPDRFSGHQFPNYSSELNVNALLLGDSALYLCASVPGMGETQYFGPGTRLLVL.

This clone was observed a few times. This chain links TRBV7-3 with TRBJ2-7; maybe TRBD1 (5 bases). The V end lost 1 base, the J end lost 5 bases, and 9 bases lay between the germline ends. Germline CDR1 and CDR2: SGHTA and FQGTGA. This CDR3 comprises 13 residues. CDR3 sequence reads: CASSLMSGNEQYF. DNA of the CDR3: TGTGCCAGCAGCTTAATGTCAGGGAACGAGCAGTACTTC.

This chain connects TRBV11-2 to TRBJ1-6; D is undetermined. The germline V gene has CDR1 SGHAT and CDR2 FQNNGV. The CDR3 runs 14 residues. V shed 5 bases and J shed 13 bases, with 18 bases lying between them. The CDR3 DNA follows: TGTGCCAGCAGCCCGCCCGCCCCGGGATTCCCCCTCCACTTT. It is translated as CASSPPAPGFPLHF.

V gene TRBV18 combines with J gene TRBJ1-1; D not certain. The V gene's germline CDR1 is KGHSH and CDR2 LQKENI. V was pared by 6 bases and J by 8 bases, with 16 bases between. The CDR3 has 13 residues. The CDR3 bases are TGTGCCAGCTCCACCCGGTCAGGTGTAGAAGCTTTCTTT. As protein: CASSTRSGVEAFF.

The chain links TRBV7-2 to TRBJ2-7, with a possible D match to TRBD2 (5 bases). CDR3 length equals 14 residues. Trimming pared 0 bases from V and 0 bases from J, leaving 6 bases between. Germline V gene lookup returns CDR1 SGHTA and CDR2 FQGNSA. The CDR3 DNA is TGTGCCAGCAGCTTAGCGGGGAGCTCCTACGAGCAGTACTTC. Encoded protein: CASSLAGSSYEQYF.

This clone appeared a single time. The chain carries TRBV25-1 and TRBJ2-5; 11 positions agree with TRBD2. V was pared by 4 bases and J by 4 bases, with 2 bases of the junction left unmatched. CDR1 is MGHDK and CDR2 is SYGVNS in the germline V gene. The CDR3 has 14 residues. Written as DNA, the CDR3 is TGTGCCAGCAGTGGAACTAGCGGGGGAGAGACCCAGTACTTC. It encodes CASSGTSGGETQYF.

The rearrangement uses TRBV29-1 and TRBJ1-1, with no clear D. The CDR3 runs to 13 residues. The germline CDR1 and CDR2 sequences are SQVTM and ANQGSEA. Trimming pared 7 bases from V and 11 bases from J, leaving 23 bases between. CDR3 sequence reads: CSAEGPEVKEAFF. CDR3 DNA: TGCAGCGCCGAGGGTCCAGAGGTTAAGGAGGCTTTCTTT.

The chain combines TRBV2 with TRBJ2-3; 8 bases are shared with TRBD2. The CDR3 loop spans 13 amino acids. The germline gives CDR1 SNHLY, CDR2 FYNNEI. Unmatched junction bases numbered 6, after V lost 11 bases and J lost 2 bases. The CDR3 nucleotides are TGTGCCGGAATAGCGGGGACCACAGATACGCAGTATTTT. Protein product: CAGIAGTTDTQYF.

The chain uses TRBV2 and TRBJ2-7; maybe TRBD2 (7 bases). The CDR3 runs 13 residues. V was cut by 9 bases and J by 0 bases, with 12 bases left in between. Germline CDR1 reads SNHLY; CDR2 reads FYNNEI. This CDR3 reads CASGGAASYEQYF. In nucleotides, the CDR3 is TGTGCCAGTGGGGGGGCAGCCTCCTACGAGCAGTACTTC.

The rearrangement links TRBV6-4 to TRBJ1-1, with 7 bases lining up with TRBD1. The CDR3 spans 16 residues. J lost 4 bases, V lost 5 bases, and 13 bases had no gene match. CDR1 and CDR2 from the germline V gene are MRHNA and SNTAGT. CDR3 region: CASSQETGTLITEAFF. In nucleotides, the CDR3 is TGTGCCAGCAGTCAGGAGACAGGGACCTTGATCACTGAAGCTTTCTTT.

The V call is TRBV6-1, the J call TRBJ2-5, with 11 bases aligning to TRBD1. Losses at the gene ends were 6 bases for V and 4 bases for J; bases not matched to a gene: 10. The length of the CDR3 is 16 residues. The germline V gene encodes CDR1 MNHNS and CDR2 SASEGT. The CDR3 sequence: CASREPGQGALETQYF. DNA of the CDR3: TGTGCCAGCAGGGAACCCGGACAGGGGGCTTTAGAGACCCAGTACTTC.

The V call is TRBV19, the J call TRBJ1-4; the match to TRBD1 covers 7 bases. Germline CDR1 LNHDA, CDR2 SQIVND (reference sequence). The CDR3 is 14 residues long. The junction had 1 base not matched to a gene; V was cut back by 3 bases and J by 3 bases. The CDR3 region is CASSMTGPNEKLFF. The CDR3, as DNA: TGTGCCAGTAGTATGACAGGGCCTAATGAAAAACTGTTTTTT.

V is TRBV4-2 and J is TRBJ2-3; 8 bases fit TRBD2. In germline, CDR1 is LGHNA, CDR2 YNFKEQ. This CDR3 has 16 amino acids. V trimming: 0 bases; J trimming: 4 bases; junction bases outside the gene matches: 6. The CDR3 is CASSQDGLAGADTQYF. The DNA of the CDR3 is TGTGCCAGCAGCCAAGATGGACTAGCTGGGGCAGATACGCAGTATTTT.

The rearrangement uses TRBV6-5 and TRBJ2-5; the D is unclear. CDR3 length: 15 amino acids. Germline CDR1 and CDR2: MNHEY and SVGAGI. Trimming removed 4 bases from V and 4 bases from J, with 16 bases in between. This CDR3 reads CASSSPFSGGETQYF. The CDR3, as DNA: TGTGCCAGCAGTTCCCCTTTTTCCGGCGGAGAGACCCAGTACTTC.

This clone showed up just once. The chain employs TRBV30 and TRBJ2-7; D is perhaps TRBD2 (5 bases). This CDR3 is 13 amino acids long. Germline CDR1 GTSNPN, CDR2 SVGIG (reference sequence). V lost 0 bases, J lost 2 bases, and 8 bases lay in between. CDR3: CAWSVRGTYEQYF. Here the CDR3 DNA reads TGTGCCTGGAGTGTACGGGGTACCTACGAGCAGTACTTC. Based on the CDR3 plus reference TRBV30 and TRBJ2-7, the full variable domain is SQTIHQWPATLVQPVGSPLSLECTVEGTSNPNLYWYRQAAGRGLQLLFYSVGIGQISSEVPQNLSASRPQDRQFILSSKKLLLSDSGFYLCAWSVRGTYEQYFGPGTRLTVT.